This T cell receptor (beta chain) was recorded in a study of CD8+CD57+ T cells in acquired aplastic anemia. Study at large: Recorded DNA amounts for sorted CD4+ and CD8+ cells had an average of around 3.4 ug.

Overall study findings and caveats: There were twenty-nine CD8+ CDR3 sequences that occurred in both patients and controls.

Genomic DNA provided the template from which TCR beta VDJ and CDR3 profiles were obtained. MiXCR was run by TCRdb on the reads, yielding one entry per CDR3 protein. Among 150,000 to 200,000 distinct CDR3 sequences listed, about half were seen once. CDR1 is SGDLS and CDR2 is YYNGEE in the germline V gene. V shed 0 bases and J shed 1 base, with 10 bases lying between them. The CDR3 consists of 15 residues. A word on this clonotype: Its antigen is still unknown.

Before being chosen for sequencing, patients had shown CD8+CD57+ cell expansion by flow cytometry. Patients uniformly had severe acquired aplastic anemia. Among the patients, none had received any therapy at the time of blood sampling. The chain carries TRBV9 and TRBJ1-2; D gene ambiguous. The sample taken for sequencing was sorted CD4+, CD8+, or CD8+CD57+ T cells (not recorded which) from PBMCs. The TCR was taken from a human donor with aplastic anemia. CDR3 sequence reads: CASSVDPEVNYGYTF. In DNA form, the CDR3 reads TGTGCCAGCAGCGTAGATCCCGAAGTTAACTATGGCTACACCTTC.